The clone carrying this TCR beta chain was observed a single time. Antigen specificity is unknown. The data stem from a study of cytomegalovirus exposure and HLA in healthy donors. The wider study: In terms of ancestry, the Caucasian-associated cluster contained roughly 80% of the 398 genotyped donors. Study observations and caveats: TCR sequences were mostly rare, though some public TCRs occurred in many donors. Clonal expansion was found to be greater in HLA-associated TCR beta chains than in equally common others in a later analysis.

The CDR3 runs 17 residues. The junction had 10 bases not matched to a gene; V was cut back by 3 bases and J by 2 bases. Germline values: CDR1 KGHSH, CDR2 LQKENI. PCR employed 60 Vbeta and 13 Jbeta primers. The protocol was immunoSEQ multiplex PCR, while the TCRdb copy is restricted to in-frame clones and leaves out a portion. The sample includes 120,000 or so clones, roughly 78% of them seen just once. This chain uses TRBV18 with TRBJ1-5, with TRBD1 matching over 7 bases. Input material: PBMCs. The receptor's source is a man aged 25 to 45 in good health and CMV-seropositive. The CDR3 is CASSPVSPGGGNQPQHF. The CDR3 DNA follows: TGTGCCAGCTCACCCGTGTCTCCAGGGGGAGGCAATCAGCCCCAGCATTTT.